The 20 T cell receptor beta chains in this list originate from one sample, sequenced in a study of cytotoxic CD8 clonotypes in ibrutinib-treated CLL. TCRdb's copy holds only in-frame clones and misses some; the assay was immunoSEQ multiplex PCR. The data contain some 98,000 clones, about 78% of them singletons. The specimen was PBMCs, collected after 12 months of ibrutinib treatment. Source of these receptors: a human donor with chronic lymphocytic leukemia.

CDR3: CASTRESTDTQYF. Here the CDR3 DNA reads TGTGCCAGCACACGGGAGAGCACAGATACGCAGTATTTT. The chain carries TRBV25-1 and TRBJ2-3; tentative D call: TRBD2 (6 bases). CDR1 and CDR2 (germline): MGHDK, SYGVNS. Trimming cost V 7 bases and J 0 bases, with 8 bases left between them. The CDR3 is made up of 13 amino acids.

J is TRBJ2-5 and V is TRBV18, with D uncertain. CDR3 length: 13 residues. V was shortened by 2 bases and J by 4 bases, with 8 bases between the two germline ends. The germline gives CDR1 KGHSH, CDR2 LQKENI. The DNA of the CDR3 is TGTGCCAGCTCACCATCTAGAGGAGAGACCCAGTACTTC. Translated: CASSPSRGETQYF.

The DNA of the CDR3 is TGTGCCAGCAGCTTAAGGGACAGGTCTCGCGAGCAGTACTTC. This translates into CASSLRDRSREQYF. The chain combines TRBV5-8 with TRBJ2-7; TRBD1 aligns across 8 bases. The CDR3 length is 14 residues. CDR1 and CDR2 (germline): SGHTS, YDEGEE. The junction had 7 bases not matched to a gene; V was cut back by 2 bases and J by 6 bases.

This chain connects TRBV28 to TRBJ2-7; TRBD1 might be the D (5 bases). V lost 2 bases and J lost 5, with 7 bases in between. This CDR3 region has 12 residues. The V gene's germline CDR1 is MDHEN and CDR2 SYDVKM. CDR3 protein: CASSLRGDEQYF. CDR3 DNA: TGTGCCAGCAGTTTAAGGGGCGACGAGCAGTACTTC. Using reference TRBV28 and TRBJ2-7 for the parts outside the CDR3, the full variable domain is DVKVTQSSRYLVKRTGEKVFLECVQDMDHENMFWYRQDPGLGLRLIYFSYDVKMKEKGDIPEGYSVSREKKERFSLILESASTNQTSMYLCASSLRGDEQYFGPGTRLTVT.

The chain carries TRBV30 and TRBJ2-7; D remains ambiguous. Germline values: CDR1 GTSNPN, CDR2 SVGIG (reference sequence). Trimming pared 2 bases from V and 5 bases from J, leaving 10 bases between. This CDR3 is 12 amino acids long. Here the CDR3 DNA reads TGTGCCTGGAGTTGGGGTGGTGACGAGCAGTACTTC. Protein product: CAWSWGGDEQYF.

This rearrangement joins TRBV25-1 to TRBJ2-1; D is unresolved. Germline V gene data show CDR1 as MGHDK and CDR2 as SYGVNS. CDR3 length: 14 residues. The V end lost 1 base, the J end lost 10 bases, and 14 bases lay between the germline ends. This chain's CDR3 is CASSEWQEEKEQFF. CDR3 nucleotide sequence: TGTGCCAGCAGTGAATGGCAAGAGGAAAAAGAGCAGTTCTTC.

This rearrangement joins TRBV7-3 to TRBJ2-1; the D gene is possibly TRBD1 (5 bases). Germline V lookup: CDR1 SGHTA, CDR2 FQGTGA. This CDR3 is 15 amino acids long. V lost 3 bases, J lost 4 bases, and 13 bases lay in between. CDR3 protein: CASSFSDNPYNEQFF. CDR3 in DNA: TGTGCCAGCAGCTTTTCGGACAACCCGTACAATGAGCAGTTCTTC.

V is TRBV10-3 and J is TRBJ1-2; D gene unclear. CDR3 size: 12 residues. Germline loops: CDR1 ENHRY, CDR2 SYGVKD. Trimming shortened V by 4 bases and J by 4 bases, and 7 bases separated the two germline ends. The CDR3 reads CAISVSSYGYTF. In DNA form, the CDR3 reads TGTGCCATCAGTGTGTCAAGCTATGGCTACACCTTC.

This clone was seen only once. The V and J genes are TRBV7-3 and TRBJ2-1, with 9 bases fitting TRBD2. Germline V gives CDR1 SGHTA, CDR2 FQGTGA. The CDR3 contains 14 residues. The V gene end was trimmed by 6 bases and the J gene end by 7 bases; junction bases not matched to a gene: 7. The CDR3 reads CASSSGLAFNEQFF. CDR3 DNA: TGTGCCAGCAGTTCGGGACTAGCTTTTAATGAGCAGTTCTTC.

The genes are TRBV19 and TRBJ2-1; tentative D call: TRBD1 (6 bases). Trimming left V 7 bases short and J 5 bases short, with 9 bases between. Germline CDR1 reads LNHDA; CDR2 reads SQIVND (reference sequence). CDR3 size: 12 residues. Here the CDR3 reads CASNPGDNEQFF. As DNA, the CDR3 is TGTGCCAGTAACCCAGGGGACAATGAGCAGTTCTTC.

The chain joins TRBV5-6 to TRBJ1-1; 7 positions agree with TRBD1. The germline V gene has CDR1 SGHDT and CDR2 YYEEEE. Unmatched junction bases numbered 4, after V lost 4 bases and J lost 1 base. This CDR3 comprises 14 residues. CDR3 DNA: TGTGCCAGCAGCCGACAGGGTCGGAACACTGAAGCTTTCTTT. This encodes CASSRQGRNTEAFF.

This clone was seen more than once but under ten times. V usage is TRBV30 and J usage is TRBJ1-1; 9 bases map to TRBD1. Unmatched junction bases numbered 11, after V lost 5 bases and J lost 1 base. Germline V gene data show CDR1 as GTSNPN and CDR2 as SVGIG (reference sequence). The CDR3 consists of 16 residues. CDR3 residues: CAWGRGTGRKNTEAFF. Written as DNA, the CDR3 is TGTGCCTGGGGGAGGGGGACAGGGAGAAAGAACACTGAAGCTTTCTTT.

This chain links TRBV18 with TRBJ2-7; 8 nucleotides match TRBD1. The CDR3 is made up of 15 amino acids. Per germline, CDR1 KGHSH and CDR2 LQKENI. V shed 4 bases and J 0 bases; nucleotides not matched to a gene: 5. The CDR3 is CASSQGQAFSYEQYF. The CDR3 coding sequence is TGTGCCAGCTCACAGGGACAGGCGTTCTCCTACGAGCAGTACTTC.

The V gene is TRBV4-3, the J gene TRBJ1-1, with a possible D match to TRBD1 (6 bases). Trimming took 2 bases from V and 6 from J, leaving 16 bases between them. The CDR3 spans 15 residues. Germline V gives CDR1 LGHNA, CDR2 YSLEER. CDR3 bases: TGCGCCAGCAGCCAATCCGGGGGGCGAAACTCTGAAGCTTTCTTT. This codes for CASSQSGGRNSEAFF.

The genes are TRBV6-1 and TRBJ2-7; tentatively, D is TRBD2 (5 bases). Germline V gene data show CDR1 as MNHNS and CDR2 as SASEGT. The CDR3 has 13 residues. Trimming stripped 1 base from V and 2 bases from J, with 6 bases between. CDR3 sequence reads: CASSEDGTYEQYF. The DNA for the CDR3 is TGTGCCAGCAGTGAAGACGGGACCTACGAGCAGTACTTC.

V gene TRBV5-6 combines with J gene TRBJ1-1; D call uncertain. Trimming cost V 2 bases and J 11 bases, with 16 bases left between them. The CDR3 spans 13 residues. Germline-derived CDR1 and CDR2 are SGHDT and YYEEEE. The CDR3 DNA follows: TGTGCCAGCAGCTTAGATACCAGCATTTCTGCTTTCTTT. Protein sequence: CASSLDTSISAFF.

There are a few counts of this clone. J is TRBJ2-7 and V is TRBV5-1; D might be TRBD1 (6 bases). Germline V gene lookup returns CDR1 SGHRS and CDR2 YFSETQ. CDR3 size: 14 residues. The V gene lost 2 bases and the J gene lost 1 base, with 10 bases spanning the gap. This CDR3 reads CASSFGDTSYEQYF. The CDR3, as DNA: TGCGCCAGCAGCTTCGGGGACACTTCCTACGAGCAGTACTTC.

The chain has TRBV7-2 and TRBJ2-7, with 8 bases that match TRBD1. V dropped 3 bases and J dropped 7; count of bases not matched to a gene: 5. This CDR3 is 13 amino acids long. Per germline, CDR1 SGHTA and CDR2 FQGNSA. The chain's CDR3 is CASSFDRGGEQYF. The CDR3 DNA is TGTGCCAGCAGCTTCGACAGGGGTGGGGAGCAGTACTTC.

The V call is TRBV5-1, the J call TRBJ2-2; D is undetermined. Germline lookup yields CDR1 SGHRS and CDR2 YFSETQ. V was trimmed by 3 bases and J by 4 bases, leaving 13 bases between them. The CDR3 length is 15 residues. The CDR3 nucleotides read TGCGCCAGCAGCTCAGCCCTGGGCAGCACCGGGGAGCTGTTTTTT. This encodes CASSSALGSTGELFF.

The chain employs TRBV11-3 and TRBJ2-5, with D perhaps being TRBD1 or TRBD2 (5 bases each). CDR3 length: 15 residues. V lost 5 bases and J lost 5, with 18 bases in between. CDR1 SGHNT and CDR2 YENEEA come from the germline V gene. In nucleotides, the CDR3 is TGTGCCAGCAGCCCCCGATCCCGAGGGGATGAGACCCAGTACTTC. This sequence encodes CASSPRSRGDETQYF. The entire variable domain, with the rest obtained from reference TRBV11-3 and TRBJ2-5, is as follows: EAGVVQSPRYKIIEKKQPVAFWCNPISGHNTLYWYLQNLGQGPELLIRYENEEAVDDSQLPKDRFSAERLKGVDSTLKIQPAELGDSAVYLCASSPRSRGDETQYFGPGTRLLVL.